These 8 T cell receptor beta chains share one sample of origin, sequenced in a study of low-dose radiotherapy and immunotherapy resistance in tumors (dated by TCRdb to about 2022). The instrument given in TCRdb is Illumina HiSeq 2500. First-strand cDNA was synthesized with Superscript III and a set of TRAV- and TRBV-specific primers, covering both TCRalpha and TCRbeta chains. TCRs were amplified with Phusion for approximately 20 PCR cycles using a constant-region primer together with the adapter attached to the V primers. TCRdb redid the processing of the public reads, applying fastp at Q25 and MiXCR, and retained in-frame beta chains. Each CDR3 protein gets just one entry, which takes the most common genes and DNA from the rows behind it. This sample gives tens of thousands of distinct CDR3 sequences in total; roughly a sixth of them show up just once. The leading ten clones occupy 2.5% to 3.5% of the sample.

The time point label, read with the paper, signifies: before trial treatment. Sample: PBMCs, taken before treatment. Receptor source: a male donor with prostate cancer.

This clonotype was seen many times. V is TRBV20-1 and J is TRBJ2-3; tentatively, D is TRBD2 (5 bases). The CDR3 consists of 15 residues. The V and J ends lost 2 bases and 2 bases respectively, with 14 bases between them. The V gene's germline CDR1 is DFQATT and CDR2 SNEGSKA (reference sequence). The CDR3 reads CSARMRGRVTDTQYF. CDR3 bases: TGCAGTGCTAGAATGCGTGGGAGAGTCACAGATACGCAGTATTTT.

This clonotype was counted ten times or more. The CDR3 DNA reads as TGTGCCAGTAAAGGGTCGGGGGTTCTCTATAATTCACCCCTCCACTTT. It is translated as CASKGSGVLYNSPLHF. This chain links TRBV19 with TRBJ1-6; maybe TRBD1 (5 bases). CDR1 LNHDA and CDR2 SQIVND come from the germline V gene (reference sequence). Trimming cost V 7 bases and J 3 bases, with 16 bases left between them. This CDR3 is 16 amino acids long.

The chain links TRBV30 to TRBJ2-5; 13 bases are a match to TRBD2. The germline gives CDR1 GTSNPN, CDR2 SVGIG (reference sequence). The CDR3 is 14 amino acids. Losses at the gene ends were 0 bases for V and 13 bases for J; bases not matched to a gene: 8. The CDR3 nucleotides read TGTGCCTGGAGTGTACTGGGACTAGCGGGAACTGTGTACTTC. The encoded protein is CAWSVLGLAGTVYF.

This clonotype has just a few counts. CDR3 nucleotide sequence: TGTGCCAGCAGAGGCATAGCGGTTACCTACGAGCAGTACTTC. Protein: CASRGIAVTYEQYF. This rearrangement joins TRBV28 to TRBJ2-7; D is perhaps TRBD2 (6 bases). The CDR3 totals 14 residues. CDR1 and CDR2 (germline): MDHEN, SYDVKM. Trimming left V 6 bases short and J 2 bases short, with 14 bases between.

The table lists this clonotype with many counts. The V and J genes are TRBV21-1 and TRBJ1-5; the D segment call TRBD1 is taken from the table without a DNA check. TRBV21-1 is shown as a pseudogene. The CDR3 has 13 amino acids. CDR3 sequence (DNA): TGTGCCAGCAACCCGGAACCTGGGCAGCCCCAGCATTTT. Translated: CASNPEPGQPQHF.

This clonotype occurred many times. The chain carries TRBV11-2 and TRBJ2-5, with D possibly being TRBD1 or TRBD2 (5 bases each). Germline V gene data show CDR1 as SGHAT and CDR2 as FQNNGV. With 4 bases removed from V and 7 bases from J, the gap between germline ends came to 22 bases. The length of the CDR3 is 16 residues. DNA of the CDR3: TGTGCCAGCAGCTCTAGACCAACCGGGGCTGGTGGGACCCAGTACTTC. It specifies CASSSRPTGAGGTQYF.

The chain combines TRBV20-1 with TRBJ2-7; 14 bases map to TRBD2. There are 17 residues in the CDR3. The germline V gene has CDR1 DFQATT and CDR2 SNEGSKA (reference sequence). V dropped 5 bases and J dropped 0; count of bases not matched to a gene: 9. The DNA for the CDR3 is TGCAGTGCTCTTGGACTAGCGGGGGGCCATAGCTCCTACGAGCAGTACTTC. Amino acid sequence: CSALGLAGGHSSYEQYF.

In its sample, this clonotype was seen many times. This sequence joins TRBV20-1 and TRBJ1-2; a weak D match, TRBD1 (6 bases). V dropped 5 bases and J dropped 1 base, with 17 bases sitting between them. CDR3 length: 15 amino acids. The germline gives CDR1 DFQATT, CDR2 SNEGSKA (reference sequence). The DNA for the CDR3 is TGCAGTGCTCGGGGTTGGGGGCTAGTTAACTATGGCTACACCTTC. It is translated as CSARGWGLVNYGYTF.